This T cell receptor beta chain was retrieved from a study of cytomegalovirus exposure and HLA in healthy donors. Findings and limits, study-wide: Among TCR beta chains of equal frequency, HLA-associated ones were more clonally expanded in a later analysis. The productive fraction for most TCR beta V segments was about 90% or about 30% in an earlier analysis. An assumption of roughly uniform sequencing depth across donors underlay the presence/absence analyses.

V was shortened by 6 bases and J by 0 bases, with 6 bases between the two germline ends. The CDR3 loop spans 13 amino acids. Germline lookup yields CDR1 SNHLY and CDR2 FYNNEI. PCR was performed using 60 Vbeta and 13 Jbeta primers. Libraries were prepared by immunoSEQ multiplex PCR; TCRdb keeps only in-frame clonotypes and omits some of them. Among 150,000 to 200,000 clones listed, about 80% were seen once. Remarks on this clone: Its antigen is as yet unknown.

The sequence derives from a man aged 30 to 45 in good health and CMV-seropositive. Sequencing used PBMCs. This chain joins TRBV2 and TRBJ1-5, with unresolved D. DNA of the CDR3: TGTGCCAGCAGAGAGTATAGCAATCAGCCCCAGCATTTT. Protein product: CASREYSNQPQHF.